This T cell receptor beta chain comes out of a study of cytomegalovirus exposure and HLA in healthy donors. The CDR3 totals 15 residues. Germline assignment: CDR1 SGHDN and CDR2 FVKESK. The V end was cut by 4 bases, the J end by 5 bases, with 12 bases between. Primers for the PCR totalled 60 Vbeta and 13 Jbeta. TCRdb's table, derived via immunoSEQ multiplex PCR, lists solely in-frame clones and lacks some. Of about 98,000 clones in the sample, approximately 70% were seen once. V and J are TRBV14 and TRBJ1-6; possibly TRBD1 for D (5 bases). The receptor's source is a middle-aged man in good health and CMV-seronegative. The sample comprised PBMCs. CDR3 coding DNA: TGTGCCAGCAGCCCTCGACAGCCAGATAATTCACCCCTCCACTTT. Translation gives CASSPRQPDNSPLHF.